The 26 T cell receptor beta chains below come from one sample, sequenced in a study of neoadjuvant anti-PD-1 for oral cavity cancer. Assay: immunoSEQ multiplex PCR; the TCRdb copy retains only in-frame clones and omits some. The sample records 10,000 to 15,000 clones, approximately 66% being singletons. Material: PBMCs, obtained before nivolumab (anti-PD-1) treatment. Receptors originate from a person aged 35 to 85 with oral cavity squamous cell carcinoma.

This clone was counted a few times. V gene TRBV18 combines with J gene TRBJ2-2, with D tentatively TRBD2 (5 bases). With 6 bases removed from V and 2 bases from J, the gap between germline ends came to 13 bases. CDR3 length equals 15 residues. From germline, CDR1 is KGHSH and CDR2 LQKENI. The DNA of the CDR3 is TGTGCCAGCTCCTCCTTTGGGAGTAACACCGGGGAGCTGTTTTTT. It codes for CASSSFGSNTGELFF.

This clone was detected a few times. The gene calls are TRBV5-1 and TRBJ2-7, with 8 positions matching TRBD1. Germline V gene sequence: CDR1 SGHRS, CDR2 YFSETQ. This CDR3 contains 14 residues. V lost 4 bases to trimming and J lost 3 bases; unmatched junction nucleotides: 6. The CDR3 coding sequence is TGCGCCAGCAGCGCGGGACAGGAACACTACGAGCAGTACTTC. Residues: CASSAGQEHYEQYF. The variable domain in full, completed from reference TRBV5-1 and TRBJ2-7, reads KAGVTQTPRYLIKTRGQQVTLSCSPISGHRSVSWYQQTPGQGLQFLFEYFSETQRNKGNFPGRFSGRQFSNSRSEMNVSTLELGDSALYLCASSAGQEHYEQYFGPGTRLTVT.

This clone appeared a single time. V usage is TRBV5-4 and J usage is TRBJ2-3, with TRBD2 identical over 12 bases. The CDR3 covers 16 residues. Germline V CDR1 and CDR2: SGHNT, YYREEE (reference sequence). V lost 0 bases, J lost 1 base, and 0 bases stayed unmatched. The CDR3 region has the DNA TGTGCCAGCAGCTTGGGACTAGCGGGAGGCACAGATACGCAGTATTTT. It translates to CASSLGLAGGTDTQYF.

The chain is built from TRBV5-8 and TRBJ2-6, with D unclear. Germline V gene data show CDR1 as SGHTS and CDR2 as YDEGEE. The CDR3 extends over 17 amino acids. Trimming took 1 base from V and 0 from J, leaving 11 bases between them. CDR3 region: CASSLNIVVSGANVLTF. The DNA for the CDR3 is TGTGCCAGCAGCTTGAACATAGTAGTCTCTGGGGCCAACGTCCTGACTTTC.

The rearrangement uses TRBV5-6 and TRBJ1-2; D remains ambiguous. There are 14 residues in the CDR3. Germline lookup yields CDR1 SGHDT and CDR2 YYEEEE. V lost 2 bases to trimming and J lost 0 bases, with 8 bases between them. CDR3: CASSLAHPNYGYTF. DNA for the CDR3: TGTGCCAGCAGCTTAGCACATCCTAACTATGGCTACACCTTC.

The V and J genes are TRBV6-1 and TRBJ2-1; 11 bases align to TRBD2. Germline V gene data show CDR1 as MNHNS and CDR2 as SASEGT. V shed 4 bases, J shed 15 bases, and the junction held 11 bases outside the gene matches. The CDR3 totals 14 residues. CDR3 sequence reads: CASSVLLAGVGTFF. The CDR3 DNA reads as TGTGCCAGCAGTGTGTTACTAGCGGGAGTGGGTACGTTCTTC.

This clone was picked up a small number of times. V gene TRBV28 combines with J gene TRBJ1-5; D might be TRBD1 (5 bases). CDR1 and CDR2 (germline): MDHEN, SYDVKM. Trimming took off 6 bases at V and 0 bases at J, with 9 bases between the two ends. The CDR3 is made up of 14 amino acids. The CDR3 DNA follows: TGTGCCAGCAGAGGGGTTTATAGCAATCAGCCCCAGCATTTT. Amino acids: CASRGVYSNQPQHF.

This chain joins TRBV7-8 and TRBJ2-1, with 13 bases that match TRBD2. Germline loops: CDR1 SGHVS, CDR2 FQNEAQ. V was clipped by 5 bases and J by 8 bases; unmatched bases: 6. The CDR3 runs to 15 residues. The CDR3 DNA follows: TGTGCCAGCAGCCCACGACTAGCGGGGGGATATGAGCAGTTCTTC. It yields the protein CASSPRLAGGYEQFF.

J is TRBJ2-1 and V is TRBV6-4; 9 positions agree with TRBD2. The V gene's germline CDR1 is MRHNA and CDR2 SNTAGT. This CDR3 region has 15 residues. The trim removed 5 bases at V and 10 bases at J, leaving 12 bases unmatched. The CDR3 nucleotides are TGTGCCAGCAGTCGGGAAAGCGGGGGGTCGCCGGAGCAGTTCTTC. Encoded protein: CASSRESGGSPEQFF.

The gene calls are TRBV7-9 and TRBJ2-1, with 15 positions matching TRBD2. The CDR3 length is 17 residues. V lost 4 bases and J lost 7; bases outside the gene matches: 8. Germline loops: CDR1 SEHNR, CDR2 FQNEAQ (reference sequence). The chain's CDR3 is CASSSGLAGGPRNEQFF. The CDR3 bases are TGTGCCAGCAGCTCTGGACTAGCGGGAGGGCCGCGGAATGAGCAGTTCTTC.

CDR3: CASSLASTNEKLFF. In nucleotides, the CDR3 is TGCGCCAGCAGCTTGGCAAGCACTAATGAAAAACTGTTTTTT. V gene TRBV5-1 combines with J gene TRBJ1-4, with unresolved D. Germline V gives CDR1 SGHRS, CDR2 YFSETQ. The CDR3 totals 14 residues. V was shortened by 0 bases and J by 2 bases, with 5 bases between the two germline ends. The full variable domain, its missing parts supplied by reference TRBV5-1 and TRBJ1-4, is KAGVTQTPRYLIKTRGQQVTLSCSPISGHRSVSWYQQTPGQGLQFLFEYFSETQRNKGNFPGRFSGRQFSNSRSEMNVSTLELGDSALYLCASSLASTNEKLFFGSGTQLSVL.

V usage is TRBV27 and J usage is TRBJ1-5; possibly TRBD1 for D (6 bases). This CDR3 has 16 amino acids. V lost 5 bases to trimming and J lost 3 bases, with 17 bases between them. Germline CDR1 and CDR2: MNHEY and SMNVEV (reference sequence). The CDR3 loop reads CASSPFAQGPNQPQHF. DNA of the CDR3: TGTGCCAGCAGTCCCTTTGCACAGGGCCCCAATCAGCCCCAGCATTTT.

This chain uses TRBV30 with TRBJ1-2; D is uncertain. This CDR3 is 13 amino acids long. The V and J ends lost 2 bases and 2 bases respectively, with 9 bases between them. The germline CDR1 and CDR2 sequences are GTSNPN and SVGIG (reference sequence). CDR3 loop: CAWSPHSNYGYTF. DNA for the CDR3: TGTGCCTGGAGTCCCCATTCCAACTATGGCTACACCTTC.

The V call is TRBV7-9, the J call TRBJ1-2; D remains unclear. V was clipped by 6 bases and J by 2 bases, with 22 bases between them. This CDR3 comprises 17 residues. Germline CDR1 and CDR2: SEHNR and FQNEAQ (reference sequence). CDR3 amino acids: CASRSSGWKGRNYGYTF. CDR3 bases: TGTGCCAGCAGGTCTTCCGGATGGAAGGGAAGAAACTATGGCTACACCTTC. Combining the CDR3 with reference TRBV7-9 and TRBJ1-2 gives the whole variable domain DTGVSQNPRHKITKRGQNVTFRCDPISEHNRLYWYRQTLGQGPEFLTYFQNEAQLEKSRLLSDRFSAERPKGSFSTLEIQRTEQGDSAMYLCASRSSGWKGRNYGYTFGSGTRLTVV.

This chain joins TRBV27 and TRBJ2-5; a possible D gene is TRBD2 (7 bases). Trimming took off 5 bases at V and 5 bases at J, with 21 bases between the two ends. From germline, CDR1 is MNHEY and CDR2 SMNVEV (reference sequence). The CDR3 extends over 16 amino acids. CDR3 in DNA: TGTGCCAGCAGTCCAGCACCTACAGGGAGGGGGGAGACCCAGTACTTC. Translated, it gives CASSPAPTGRGETQYF.

The rearrangement links TRBV19 to TRBJ1-1, with D possibly TRBD1 on 5 matching bases. The CDR3 is 13 residues long. V was trimmed by 4 bases and J by 4 bases, leaving 10 bases between them. Germline CDR1 and CDR2: LNHDA and SQIVND (reference sequence). The CDR3: CASSSTGTTEAFF. The CDR3 DNA follows: TGTGCCAGTAGTAGTACTGGGACCACTGAAGCTTTCTTT.

The chain has TRBV4-1 and TRBJ2-5; 15 bases agree with TRBD2. The CDR3 is 16 residues long. V gave up 4 bases and J gave up 4 bases; unmatched junction bases: 4. The germline gives CDR1 MGHRA, CDR2 YSYEKL. The CDR3 loop reads CASSPGLAGGTETQYF. CDR3 DNA sequence: TGCGCCAGCAGCCCAGGACTAGCGGGGGGGACAGAGACCCAGTACTTC.

The chain links TRBV21-1 to TRBJ2-3; the table's D call of TRBD2 was not tested on the DNA. TRBV21-1 is labeled a pseudogene. The CDR3 is made up of 16 amino acids. The CDR3 bases are TGTGCCAGCAACCGAGGGGCTAGCGGGGCCACAGATACGCAGTATTTT. This translates into CASNRGASGATDTQYF.

The CDR3 nucleotides read TGTGCCAGCACCCAGACTGGGCGGTCCCTAGAGCAGTACTTC. It codes for CASTQTGRSLEQYF. V usage is TRBV7-2 and J usage is TRBJ2-7; D remains unclear. The CDR3 has 14 residues. CDR1 is SGHTA, CDR2 FQGNSA, per germline. Between the trimmed V and J ends, which lost 7 bases and 7 bases, there was a span of 20 bases.

This clone showed up just a few times. The chain has TRBV5-1 and TRBJ2-7; 7 bases match TRBD1. CDR1 and CDR2 from the germline V gene are SGHRS and YFSETQ. This CDR3 region has 14 residues. Germline trimming cut 4 bases from V and 3 bases from J; bases unmatched to any gene: 7. The CDR3 spells CASSKTQGNYEQYF. CDR3 in DNA: TGCGCCAGCAGCAAAACACAGGGGAACTACGAGCAGTACTTC.

This clone has more than one count but fewer than ten. The chain links TRBV29-1 to TRBJ1-3, with TRBD1 matching over 7 bases. Unmatched junction bases numbered 0, after V lost 4 bases and J lost 0 bases. The germline V gene encodes CDR1 SQVTM and CDR2 ANQGSEA. The CDR3 is 13 residues long. The CDR3 coding sequence is TGCAGCGTTGGGACAGGCTCTGGAAACACCATATATTTT. Translated: CSVGTGSGNTIYF.

V and J are TRBV6-5 and TRBJ2-7, with D unclear. This CDR3 is built from 16 residues. Trimming cost V 0 bases and J 2 bases, with 14 bases left between them. Germline CDR1 is MNHEY and CDR2 is SVGAGI. The CDR3 DNA follows: TGTGCCAGCAGTTACTCTCGAGTGGGGTTCCCCTACGAGCAGTACTTC. Its translation is CASSYSRVGFPYEQYF.

V gene TRBV7-2 combines with J gene TRBJ1-1; 8 bases are shared with TRBD1. Germline values: CDR1 SGHTA, CDR2 FQGNSA. The CDR3 loop spans 14 amino acids. The V segment lost 5 bases and the J segment 7 bases; nucleotides outside the gene matches: 9. The CDR3 is CASSPSHRGSEAFF. The CDR3 DNA is TGTGCCAGCAGCCCGTCTCACAGGGGGAGTGAAGCTTTCTTT.

The gene calls are TRBV6-5 and TRBJ2-2; D ambiguous. With 4 bases removed from V and 5 bases from J, the gap between germline ends came to 11 bases. The CDR3 is 14 residues long. Germline assignment: CDR1 MNHEY and CDR2 SVGAGI. CDR3 sequence reads: CASSFGPKTGELFF. CDR3 nucleotide sequence: TGTGCCAGCAGTTTCGGACCCAAGACCGGGGAGCTGTTTTTT.

This sequence joins TRBV7-9 and TRBJ2-3; 15 bases map to TRBD2. Germline V gene lookup returns CDR1 SEHNR and CDR2 FQNEAQ (reference sequence). V shed 4 bases, J shed 2 bases, and the junction held 7 bases outside the gene matches. The CDR3 totals 18 residues. DNA of the CDR3: TGTGCCAGCAGCTCCCAAGGGACTAGCGGGGGGTACACAGATACGCAGTATTTT. It translates to CASSSQGTSGGYTDTQYF.

This clone has only a few counts. V and J are TRBV18 and TRBJ2-3, with 7 positions matching TRBD1. The CDR3 spans 14 residues. V dropped 5 bases and J dropped 4; count of bases not matched to a gene: 6. In germline, CDR1 is KGHSH, CDR2 LQKENI. DNA for the CDR3: TGTGCCAGCTCAACACGACAGGGTCCAGATACGCAGTATTTT. This codes for CASSTRQGPDTQYF.